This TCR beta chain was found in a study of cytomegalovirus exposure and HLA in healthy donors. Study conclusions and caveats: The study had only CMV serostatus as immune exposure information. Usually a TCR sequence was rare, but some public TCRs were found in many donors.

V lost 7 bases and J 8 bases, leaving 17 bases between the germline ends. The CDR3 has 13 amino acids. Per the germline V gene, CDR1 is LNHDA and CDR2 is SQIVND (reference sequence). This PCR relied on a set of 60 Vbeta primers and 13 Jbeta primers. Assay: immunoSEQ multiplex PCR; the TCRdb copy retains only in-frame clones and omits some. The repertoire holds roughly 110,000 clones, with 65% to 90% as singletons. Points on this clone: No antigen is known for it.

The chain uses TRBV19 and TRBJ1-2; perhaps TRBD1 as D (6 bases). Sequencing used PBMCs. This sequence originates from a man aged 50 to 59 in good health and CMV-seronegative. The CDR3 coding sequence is TGTGCCAGTAACCAGGGGACGTTCCTCGGCTACACCTTC. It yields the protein CASNQGTFLGYTF.